Shown below are 10 T cell receptor beta chains from a single sample sequenced in a study of T cell responses to AZD1222 COVID-19 vaccine (dated by TCRdb to the early 2020s). Reading the label with the study, this specimen's time point is: baseline before first vaccination. Libraries were constructed by the immunoSEQ multiplex PCR assay. As stored in TCRdb, this immuneACCESS dataset retains in-frame rearrangements with V and J assigned. A fraction of the clones does not appear; measured against another copy, unresolved V genes explain less than half of the discrepancy, and the remainder lacks a known reason. The sample yields 100,000 or so clones; 86% were counted once. The ten largest clones take up roughly 1.4% of the sample. The sample consisted of peripheral blood, taken on day 0 of AZD1222 vaccination. All receptors derive from an adult in good health.

The V call is TRBV7-3, the J call TRBJ2-1, with D maybe TRBD1 (5 bases). In germline, CDR1 is SGHTA, CDR2 FQGTGA. Trimming took off 2 bases at V and 3 bases at J, with 11 bases between the two ends. The CDR3 consists of 15 residues. The chain's CDR3 is CASSLYRDSYNEQFF. The CDR3 DNA is TGTGCCAGCAGCTTATACAGAGACAGCTACAATGAGCAGTTCTTC.

The rearrangement uses TRBV2 and TRBJ2-3; either TRBD1 or TRBD2 may supply D (5 bases each). Germline lookup yields CDR1 SNHLY and CDR2 FYNNEI. V gave up 3 bases and J gave up 1 base, with 8 bases separating them. The length of the CDR3 is 14 residues. The CDR3 coding sequence is TGTGCCAGCAGTGAGGGGCGGGGCACAGATACGCAGTATTTT. Its translation: CASSEGRGTDTQYF.

The V call is TRBV6-2 or TRBV6-3, the J call TRBJ1-1; 7 nucleotides line up with TRBD1. Trimming cost V 1 base and J 2 bases; bases outside gene matches: 7. The CDR3 totals 16 residues. The germline V gene has CDR1 MNHEY and CDR2 SVGEGT. Here the CDR3 DNA reads TGTGCCAGCAGTTACTTACAGGGGCGAAGTAACACTGAAGCTTTCTTT. Protein product: CASSYLQGRSNTEAFF.

The gene calls are TRBV3-1 (or the pseudogene TRBV3-2) and TRBJ2-1, with D possibly called TRBD1 or TRBD2 (5 bases each). V was cut by 4 bases and J by 7 bases, with 14 bases left in between. In germline, CDR1 is LGHDT, CDR2 YNNKEL (reference sequence). The CDR3 spans 14 residues. In DNA form, the CDR3 reads TGTGCCAGCAGCCTGTTTGGGGGTAATAATGAGCAGTTCTTC. This codes for CASSLFGGNNEQFF.

The rearrangement links TRBV19 to TRBJ1-6, with 9 bases identical to TRBD1. The ends lost 6 bases at V and 12 bases at J; junction bases unmatched: 6. This CDR3 comprises 13 residues. From germline, CDR1 is LNHDA and CDR2 SQIVND (reference sequence). DNA of the CDR3: TGTGCCAGTAGGGACAGGGGAGGCGAACCCCTCCACTTT. Residues: CASRDRGGEPLHF.

The rearrangement joins TRBV19 to TRBJ1-2; 9 bases line up with TRBD1. The CDR3 length is 16 residues. Germline CDR1 reads LNHDA; CDR2 reads SQIVND (reference sequence). With V trimmed by 7 bases and J by 0 bases, 9 bases remained unmatched. The CDR3 DNA is TGTGCCAGTATCGACCGGACAGGGGAAGCTAACTATGGCTACACCTTC. Translated: CASIDRTGEANYGYTF.

The chain couples TRBV11-1 to TRBJ1-1; 7 bases are shared with TRBD1. The CDR3 is 16 amino acids. Trimming at V came to 4 bases and at J to 0 bases, leaving 8 bases not matched to a gene. CDR1 SGHAT and CDR2 FQDESV come from the germline V gene (reference sequence). CDR3 residues: CASSSAGGPMNTEAFF. As DNA, the CDR3 is TGTGCCAGCAGCTCCGCAGGGGGTCCCATGAACACTGAAGCTTTCTTT. Filled out from reference TRBV11-1 and TRBJ1-1, the complete variable domain reads EAEVAQSPRYKITEKSQAVAFWCDPISGHATLYWYRQILGQGPELLVQFQDESVVDDSQLPKDRFSAERLKGVDSTLKIQPAELGDSAMYLCASSSAGGPMNTEAFFGQGTRLTVV.

The chain uses TRBV7-2 and TRBJ2-7, with 13 bases aligning to TRBD2. This CDR3 spans 15 amino acids. The germline CDR1 and CDR2 sequences are SGHTA and FQGNSA. V lost 5 bases to trimming and J lost 7 bases; unmatched junction nucleotides: 8. Here the CDR3 reads CASSDGTSGVREQYF. The CDR3 bases are TGTGCCAGCAGCGATGGGACTAGCGGGGTCCGGGAGCAGTACTTC. Full variable domain (outside the CDR3, taken from reference TRBV7-2 and TRBJ2-7): GAGVSQSPSNKVTEKGKDVELRCDPISGHTALYWYRQSLGQGLEFLIYFQGNSAPDKSGLPSDRFSAERTGGSVSTLTIQRTQQEDSAVYLCASSDGTSGVREQYFGPGTRLTVT.

The chain joins TRBV10-3 to TRBJ2-5, with TRBD2 as a possible D gene (6 bases). Trimming left V 4 bases short and J 5 bases short, with 17 bases between. Germline V gives CDR1 ENHRY, CDR2 SYGVKD. The CDR3 has 15 residues. This chain's CDR3 is CAISGASEFRETQYF. In DNA, the CDR3 is TGTGCCATCAGTGGGGCTAGCGAATTTCGGGAGACCCAGTACTTC.

The chain joins TRBV28 to TRBJ1-2; D remains ambiguous. The length of the CDR3 is 12 residues. Trimming took 2 bases from V and 6 from J, leaving 7 bases between them. Germline assignment: CDR1 MDHEN and CDR2 SYDVKM. CDR3 nucleotide sequence: TGTGCCAGCAGTTTAGCCCGGGATGGCTACACCTTC. As protein: CASSLARDGYTF.